This T cell receptor (beta chain) was recovered during a study of T cells in Graves' hyperthyroidism and ophthalmopathy. RNA transcripts gave rise to amplified TCR beta CDR3 regions. When the TCR CDR3 underwent first-round RT-PCR, the HTBI primer set was used. TCRdb re-called the multiplex PCR reads through MiXCR, storing one row per CDR3 protein. The sample includes about 460,000 distinct CDR3 sequences, approximately 22% seen only once; the top ten take 45% to 50%. V was clipped by 8 bases and J by 1 base, with 11 bases between them. The CDR3 totals 12 residues. CDR1 and CDR2 (germline): DFQATT, SNEGSKA (reference sequence). This clonotype was seen more than once but under ten times.

The sample taken for sequencing was blood. The V call is TRBV20-1, the J call TRBJ1-1; TRBD1 is a possible D gene (6 bases). This receptor was obtained from a woman between 70 and 85 years old with Graves' ophthalmopathy. CDR3: CSSGQTNTEAFF. CDR3 coding DNA: TGCAGTTCTGGACAGACGAACACTGAAGCTTTCTTT.